This section outlines one T cell receptor beta chain sequence together with its context. The germline V and J ends were trimmed by 6 bases and 6 bases, with 17 bases remaining between them. Germline V lookup: CDR1 ENHRY, CDR2 SYGVKD. The CDR3 contains 14 residues. This sample is part of a study of T-cell reconstitution after alpha-beta-depleted transplantation in children. This sample's TCRbeta library carried unique molecular identifier barcodes. TCRdb ran MiXCR on the PCR reads and lists one entry per CDR3 protein. The repertoire holds some 440,000 distinct CDR3 sequences, roughly 17% seen once, with less than 30% in the top ten.

The chain is built from TRBV10-3 and TRBJ1-1, with no clear D. Sequenced material: PBMCs, mostly from graft donor cells, taken 360 days after TCRalphabeta/CD19-depleted stem cell transplant. This receptor was identified in a boy under two years old who had a stem cell transplant for Wiskott-Aldrich syndrome, so the T cells may come from the graft donor. The CDR3 nucleotides are TGTGCCATCAGCCTCGGGCTCCTCTGGTCTGAAGCTTTCTTT. It yields the protein CAISLGLLWSEAFF.